The text below deals with one TCR beta chain. Its cognate antigen is unknown. This entry is derived from a study of T-cell reconstitution after alpha-beta-depleted transplantation in children. Findings of the study overall: Most T-cell counts and diversity one year after the transplant came from T cells that were newly produced. At around two months after transplant, the alpha-beta T cells were reportedly derived from several hundred expanded clones that came from non-depleted graft cells. Several patients had high TCRbeta diversity at day 60; it came from surviving recipient T cells and thymic progenitors.

Unique molecular identifiers were used to barcode this TCRbeta library. TCRdb re-analysed the PCR reads in MiXCR, keeping a single row per CDR3 protein. In the table there are just over 950,000 distinct CDR3 sequences, roughly 29% of which are singletons. Germline lookup yields CDR1 MGHRA and CDR2 YSYEKL. Trimming took 6 bases from V and 2 from J, leaving 19 bases between them. The CDR3 totals 16 residues. This specimen consisted of PBMCs, mostly from graft donor cells, obtained 360 days after TCRalphabeta/CD19-depleted stem cell transplant. This TCR came from a boy under two years old who had a stem cell transplant for SCID, so the T cells may come from the graft donor. This chain joins TRBV4-1 and TRBJ2-5; D might be TRBD1 (6 bases). DNA of the CDR3: TGCGCCAGCAGTGACTCGAGGGGGTTTATTCAAGAGACCCAGTACTTC. The encoded protein is CASSDSRGFIQETQYF.